What follows is one T cell receptor (beta chain) and its context. This specimen belongs to a study of blood T cell repertoires in COVID-19. For the study at large: Acute-phase and convalescent COVID-19 samples originated in the United States, Italy and Spain.

CDR3 length: 14 residues. CDR1 is LNHDA, CDR2 SQIVND, per germline (reference sequence). V lost 4 bases and J lost 5, with 14 bases in between. Assay: immunoSEQ multiplex PCR; the TCRdb copy retains only in-frame clones and omits some. The repertoire holds about 200,000 clones, around 86% seen once, with 5.1% in the top ten. The TCR was taken from a human donor in a cohort sampled during active COVID-19. The gene calls are TRBV19 and TRBJ1-1, with a tentative D call TRBD1 (5 bases). Sequencing was carried out using peripheral blood. CDR3 region: CASSTKSRGTEAFF. CDR3 nucleotide sequence: TGTGCCAGTAGTACCAAGAGCCGGGGGACTGAAGCTTTCTTT.